This paragraph covers one TCR beta chain sequence. Per germline, CDR1 LGHNA and CDR2 YSLEER. V shed 1 base and J 4 bases; nucleotides not matched to a gene: 7. The CDR3 sequence is 15 residues long. These data belong to a study of blood T cell repertoires in COVID-19. About the study: Whether acute or convalescent, the COVID-19 samples came from the United States, Italy and Spain.

TCRdb's table, derived via immunoSEQ multiplex PCR, lists solely in-frame clones and lacks some. Among about 260,000 clones listed, nearly 90% were seen once. The sequenced material came from peripheral blood. The V gene is TRBV4-3, the J gene TRBJ2-7, with TRBD2 identical over 7 bases. This clonotype originated in a human donor in a cohort sampled during active COVID-19. CDR3 nucleotide sequence: TGCGCCAGCAGCCAAGGCCTAGGGAGGGGTTACGAGCAGTACTTC. Translated: CASSQGLGRGYEQYF.